The sequence of this TCR beta chain was determined in a study of OX40 agonist ivuxolimab in advanced cancers. V lost 5 bases, J lost 3 bases, and 10 bases lay in between. Germline CDR1 is SGHTA and CDR2 is FQGNSA. CDR3 length equals 13 residues. Repertoires were generated with immunoSEQ multiplex PCR, while TCRdb's copy carries only in-frame clones and drops some. The sample lists tens of thousands of clones; around nine tenths were seen once. The TCR originated in an adult with an advanced solid tumor such as melanoma, head and neck, liver or kidney cancer. This chain uses TRBV7-2 with TRBJ1-2, with D uncertain. Sequencing was performed on CD4+ or CD8+ T cells sorted from blood, taken in a trial of the OX40 agonist ivuxolimab. In nucleotides, the CDR3 is TGTGCCAGCAGCCCAGAACTCTACTATGGCTACACCTTC. Translation: CASSPELYYGYTF.